The sequence of this T cell receptor beta chain was determined in a study of blood T cells in healthy people across ages (dated by TCRdb to 2015 to 2017). About the full investigation: In model experiments, template switching captured about one uniquely barcoded TCR beta cDNA molecule for every two T cells. To avoid experimental bias, donors of different ages were spread randomly across the sequencing lanes. For two donors (one aged 18 to 30 and one aged 80 or older), the study analyzed two additional independent replicas of 1 million unique cDNA reads from the same blood draw. The donors were divided into four age groups: young (average about 15 years), middle-aged (about 40), aged (approximately 62) and long-lived (roughly 88). Age-related changes in TCR beta repertoire diversity were measured in the study by deep sequencing normalized with unique cDNA molecular identifiers. Overall study results and their limits: Observed TCR beta diversity per million T cells fell roughly linearly with age, and a significant reduction was already apparent by age around 40. Bulk unsorted PBMC profiling prevented conclusive comparison of naive and antigen-experienced compartments. There was a strong correlation between observed TCR beta diversity and the percentage of naive T cells measured by flow cytometry. Compared with the aged group, the long-lived group had more naive CD4+ T cells, fewer expanded clones and increased TCR diversity, suggesting age selection. Estimates of total diversity from one million sequenced T cells were regarded as lower bounds and underestimates. Because donor CMV infection status was unknown, age-related changes in expanded clonotypes were potentially confounded.

Per the germline V gene (reference sequence), DFQATT is the CDR1 and SNEGSKA is the CDR2. Trimming takes 4 bases from V and 0 bases from J, and the germline ends sit 9 bases apart. The CDR3 holds 13 amino acids from the cysteine to the phenylalanine. Only the CDR3 DNA is retained, 39 bases long and in frame from the first base. Donors were about 36 systemically healthy Caucasian individuals from Russia aged roughly 6 to 95 years. Roughly 9 milliliters of peripheral blood were drawn from each donor into EDTA-treated Vacutainer tubes. Ficoll-Paque density-gradient centrifugation was used to isolate PBMCs, with at least 6.5 million obtained per sample. Total RNA, at least 5.5 micrograms per sample, was extracted from PBMCs with Trizol reagent. Naive CD45RAhigh/CD27high T cell percentages were measured by flow cytometry on a PBMC aliquot from every donor. This clonotype came up many times. Its antigen remains undetermined. No base qualities exist here, and no much larger clone lies one base off it.

To prepare the library, 5' RACE was applied. Instrument used: Illumina HiSeq 2500. A second about 6 to 11 cycle PCR used a sample-barcoded 5' primer and a J-beta primer mix. Each TCR beta cDNA molecule received a unique molecular identifier from a template-switch 5' adaptor carrying 12 random nucleotides. At least 3 million CDR3-containing paired-end reads were obtained from each sample. First-strand cDNA synthesis was performed from all RNA using the Mint cDNA synthesis kit, with priming by a TRBC-specific oligonucleotide. Following uracil-DNA glycosylase treatment, all cDNA underwent a first 18-cycle PCR with the universal primers M1SS and BC2_uni_R. The paper's data handling went like this. Each sample was normalized by randomly selecting 1 million high-quality reads, each carrying a distinct molecular identifier. Instead of being binned into consensus sequences, reads with shared molecular identifiers were discarded. CDR3 identification, clonotype clustering and error correction used MiTCR with a Q25 quality threshold and the strictest error-elimination algorithm. A nonparametric unseen species model with Euler transformation was used to estimate a lower bound on total TCR beta diversity. TCRdb ran its own pipeline on the public reads, namely fastp trimming at Q25 and MiXCR clone calling, and kept in-frame beta chains. CDR3 protein sequences are deduplicated, and each keeps its most common genes and DNA. TCRdb's processing, not the study's, gives the V and J calls here. The sample table lists about 1.1 million distinct CDR3 sequences, more than 30% of them with a count of one. The ten largest clones take up around 13% of the sample.

What was sequenced was blood. The chain employs TRBV20-1 and TRBJ1-2; TRBD1 is a weak D gene call, 5 bases matching. The sequence was obtained from a young man in good health. The CDR3 protein is CSATAGTNYGYTF. The nucleotides read TGCAGTGCTACGGCAGGGACTAACTATGGCTACACCTTC.